The present T cell receptor (beta chain) was sequenced within a study (dated by TCRdb to about 2015). Context from the whole study: Whether tumor-infiltrating Tregs in breast cancer are recruited from blood Tregs or converted in situ from other CD4+ T cell subsets was tested.

Findings and caveats that apply to the study as a whole: The TCR alpha and beta sequences of tumor-infiltrating Tregs showed the greatest overlap with tumor naive CD4+ T cells, followed by blood naive CD4+ T cells. The larger-cohort validation was restricted to a single TCR beta V-J rearrangement rather than whole repertoires. Tumor memory CD4+ T cell TCR gene usage clustered with blood and lymph node memory CD4+ cells and lymph node naive CD4+ cells.

Amplification of full-length TCR variable regions was done by 5' RACE PCR using constant-region reverse primers, and this step was followed by semi-nested PCR with Nested Universal Primer A. The ReliaPrep RNA Cell Miniprep System was used to extract total RNA, which was then reverse transcribed into 5'RACE-ready cDNA with the SMARTer RACE 5'/3' Kit. Multiplex adaptors were used to barcode full-length TCR alpha and beta libraries, and the barcoded libraries were sequenced on an Illumina MiSeq. As for how the authors treated the data: For each of nine subset-tissue groups, sequencing data from the five patients were combined, and the groups were compared by unsupervised clustering of TCR gene usage. The Morisita-Horn index, with shared sequences weighted by their contribution to each repertoire, was used to calculate repertoire similarity. In TCRdb, the public reads were trimmed at Q25 with fastp and aligned with MiXCR, with productive beta chains retained. Under each unique CDR3 protein, matching rows form one entry showing the most common genes and DNA. The V and J calls were determined by TCRdb, not by the authors. Present in this sample are some 9,200 distinct CDR3 sequences, 55% of which were seen just once. The top ten constitute 5% to 7% of the sample.

Worth noting for this clonotype: The antigen this receptor binds is unknown. Base quality data are lacking; no much larger clone is found one base away.

The germline V gene gives CDR1 as SGHTA and CDR2 as FQGNSA. The CDR3 sequence holds 15 residues, the cysteine and phenylalanine included. Only the CDR3 portion is preserved as DNA: 45 bases, with reading frame beginning at the first base. V and J lose 5 bases and 7 bases, and a span of 20 bases separates them. Cells that were CD4+CD25+CD127-/low were the ones isolated as Tregs. Tregs, naive and memory CD4+ T cells from tumor, blood and ipsilateral draining lymph nodes of a handful of breast cancer patients underwent full-length TCR alpha and beta sequencing. Tumor tissue and lymph nodes obtained from ipsilateral axillary dissection were perfused with PBS, minced and then digested with collagenase I and hyaluronidase. Ficoll density gradient centrifugation was used to isolate mononuclear cells from lymph nodes or from approximately 46 ml of peripheral blood. FACS confirmed that the sorted cell populations were more than 90% pure.

Sequenced: Tregs sorted from a lymph node. This receptor was obtained from a female donor with breast cancer. The rearrangement joined TRBV7-2 to TRBJ2-5, with TRBD1 as a weak D call on 6 bases. The bases are TGTGCCAGCAGCCGCCGGGACACCCCGAGTGTGACCCAGTACTTC. Translated, this gives CASSRRDTPSVTQYF. The full variable domain, with segments outside the CDR3 supplied by the reference TRBV7-2 and TRBJ2-5 proteins, appears as GAGVSQSPSNKVTEKGKDVELRCDPISGHTALYWYRQSLGQGLEFLIYFQGNSAPDKSGLPSDRFSAERTGGSVSTLTIQRTQQEDSAVYLCASSRRDTPSVTQYFGPGTRLLVL.